The 10 T cell receptor beta chains listed next were all sequenced from one sample in a study of CD8 T cells in ankylosing spondylitis. TCRdb fed the 5' RACE reads into MiXCR, producing one record per CDR3 protein. Of roughly 35,000 distinct CDR3 sequences detected, about 10% appear once; the ten largest clones hold around 21%. Input material: synovial fluid, either unsorted or a sorted T cell fraction (not recorded which). These receptors came from a male donor with ankylosing spondylitis.

This clonotype has just a few counts. V and J are TRBV19 and TRBJ1-3; D is unclear. This CDR3 comprises 17 residues. V was trimmed by 5 bases and J by 3 bases, leaving 20 bases between them. Germline V gene data show CDR1 as LNHDA and CDR2 as SQIVND (reference sequence). The CDR3 protein is CASSPSATNQFGNTIYF. In DNA form, the CDR3 reads TGTGCCAGTAGTCCGTCAGCGACGAACCAATTTGGAAACACCATATATTTT. The full variable domain, completed using reference TRBV19 and TRBJ1-3, is DGGITQSPKYLFRKEGQNVTLSCEQNLNHDAMYWYRQDPGQGLRLIYYSQIVNDFQKGDIAEGYSVSREKKESFPLTVTSAQKNPTAFYLCASSPSATNQFGNTIYFGEGSWLTVV.

This clonotype has at least ten counts. This rearrangement joins TRBV12-3 or TRBV12-4 to TRBJ2-7; no definite D call. V dropped 3 bases and J dropped 9 bases, with 12 bases sitting between them. This CDR3 region has 12 residues. The CDR3, as DNA: TGTGCCAGCAGTTTTATCCCGGCGGTGCAGTACTTC. This encodes CASSFIPAVQYF.

Only a few counts were recorded for this clonotype. This chain links TRBV2 with TRBJ2-1, with TRBD1 as a possible D gene (6 bases). V lost 8 bases and J 8 bases, leaving 19 bases between the germline ends. The CDR3 sequence is 14 residues long. The germline CDR1 and CDR2 sequences are SNHLY and FYNNEI. CDR3: CASGGSAGGHEQFF. CDR3 coding DNA: TGTGCCAGCGGGGGCTCGGCGGGTGGGCATGAGCAGTTCTTC.

The chain couples TRBV19 to TRBJ1-5; 7 bases agree with TRBD1. Trimming at V came to 4 bases and at J to 1 base, leaving 4 bases not matched to a gene. Germline V gene sequence: CDR1 LNHDA, CDR2 SQIVND (reference sequence). The CDR3 consists of 15 residues. CDR3 nucleotides: TGTGCCAGTAGTACCGGGACAGCGAGCAATCAGCCCCAGCATTTT. Its protein is CASSTGTASNQPQHF.

The chain uses TRBV3-1 and TRBJ2-2, with 8 bases fitting TRBD1. With 2 bases clipped from V and 3 bases from J, the junction kept 5 bases outside the gene matches. The germline V gene has CDR1 LGHDT and CDR2 YNNKEL (reference sequence). The CDR3 covers 16 residues. CDR3 in DNA: TGTGCCAGCAGCCAATTAAGGACAGGGTACACCGGGGAGCTGTTTTTT. Amino acid sequence: CASSQLRTGYTGELFF.

This clonotype showed up just a few times. The rearrangement uses TRBV20-1 and TRBJ2-5; TRBD2 aligns across 7 bases. Germline V lookup: CDR1 DFQATT, CDR2 SNEGSKA (reference sequence). The CDR3 runs to 11 residues. CDR3 DNA sequence: TGCGGGGGGGAGCTGAGCGAGACCCAGTACTTC. Translating it yields CGGELSETQYF.

This clonotype was seen many times. The chain combines TRBV11-3 with TRBJ2-1; 8 bases agree with TRBD2. This CDR3 is built from 14 residues. Germline V lookup: CDR1 SGHNT, CDR2 YENEEA. V shed 7 bases, J shed 0 bases, and the junction held 2 bases outside the gene matches. The CDR3 reads CASMLAGSYNEQFF. As DNA, the CDR3 is TGTGCCAGCATGCTAGCGGGCTCCTACAATGAGCAGTTCTTC.

The chain uses TRBV7-2 and TRBJ1-3; D is uncertain. V shed 5 bases and J shed 4 bases, with 15 bases lying between them. Per germline, CDR1 SGHTA and CDR2 FQGNSA. This CDR3 is 15 amino acids long. The CDR3 region is CASSPNAGLGNTIYF. The CDR3 bases are TGTGCCAGCAGCCCAAACGCGGGATTAGGAAACACCATATATTTT.

V usage is TRBV7-3 and J usage is TRBJ1-1; the D is unclear. This CDR3 is built from 13 residues. Germline CDR1 is SGHTA and CDR2 is FQGTGA. Trimming removed 0 bases at V and 1 base at J, with 3 bases between. CDR3 residues: CASSLTPNTEAFF. CDR3 in DNA: TGTGCCAGCAGCTTAACACCGAACACTGAAGCTTTCTTT.

This clonotype was counted many times. The chain uses TRBV2 and TRBJ1-2, with TRBD1 matching over 8 bases. V shed 8 bases and J 6 bases; nucleotides not matched to a gene: 11. The germline CDR1 and CDR2 sequences are SNHLY and FYNNEI. There are 14 residues in the CDR3. In DNA form, the CDR3 reads TGTGCCAGCTCCCTTTGGCAGGGGGCGGATGGCTACACCTTC. The encoded protein is CASSLWQGADGYTF. Combining the CDR3 with reference TRBV2 and TRBJ1-2 gives the whole variable domain EPEVTQTPSHQVTQMGQEVILRCVPISNHLYFYWYRQILGQKVEFLVSFYNNEISEKSEIFDDQFSVERPDGSNFTLKIRSTKLEDSAMYFCASSLWQGADGYTFGSGTRLTVV.